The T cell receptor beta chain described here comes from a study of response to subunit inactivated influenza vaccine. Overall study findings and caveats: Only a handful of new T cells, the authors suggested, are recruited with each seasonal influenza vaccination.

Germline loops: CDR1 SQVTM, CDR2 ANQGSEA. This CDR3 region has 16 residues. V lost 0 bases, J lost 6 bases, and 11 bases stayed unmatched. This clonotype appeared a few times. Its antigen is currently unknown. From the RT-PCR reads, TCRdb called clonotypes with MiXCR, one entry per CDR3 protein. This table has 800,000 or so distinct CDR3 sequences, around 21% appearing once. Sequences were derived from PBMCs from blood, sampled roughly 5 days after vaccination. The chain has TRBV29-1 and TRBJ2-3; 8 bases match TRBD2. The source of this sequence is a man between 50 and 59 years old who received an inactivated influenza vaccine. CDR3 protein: CSVEESKLAVGDTQYF. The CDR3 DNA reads TGCAGCGTTGAAGAATCCAAACTAGCGGTGGGGGATACGCAGTATTTT.